This T cell receptor (beta chain) was recorded in a study of T cell repertoires in cytomegalovirus infection. On the study more broadly: Based on public TCR beta signatures, there were indications of CMV infection and of a matching HLA type.

This CDR3 is 15 amino acids long. Trimming left V 0 bases short and J 2 bases short, with 10 bases between. CDR1 is MNHGY and CDR2 is SAAAGT in the germline V gene. To note about this clonotype: The antigen remains unidentified.

Study-level results: Dominating the ex vivo response were HLA-C-restricted CMV-specific TCR beta clonotypes. Summed public TCR beta family frequency identified CMV carriers bearing the relevant HLA.

TCRdb ran MiXCR on the reads and lists one entry per CDR3 protein. The sample consists of about 450,000 distinct CDR3 sequences, about 33% of them appearing once. Sequencing was carried out using PBMCs. The J gene is TRBJ1-2, the V gene TRBV6-8; D ambiguous. This TCR derives from a human donor in good health (CMV status not recorded). Some clones in this sample may be carry-over from other donors' samples. This CDR3 is CASSYSRQPNYGYTF. In DNA form, the CDR3 reads TGTGCCAGCAGTTACTCGAGGCAGCCCAACTATGGCTACACCTTC.